A selection of T cell receptor beta chains follows, all from one sample in a study of T cell responses to AZD1222 COVID-19 vaccine. Some clones are missing from TCRdb's copy, which holds only in-frame ones; the method was immunoSEQ multiplex PCR. The data contain 100,000 to 150,000 clones, just over 90% of them singletons. This sample comprised peripheral blood, obtained on day 0 of AZD1222 vaccination. The origin of the receptors is an adult in good health. Both conserved end residues are part of each CDR3. A D gene is named only where the DNA matches it firmly. Rows may omit the clone size; those that give it use once, few, many or a size class.

abundance | j_gene | d_gene | v_gene | CDR3aa | CDR3nt
- | TRBJ2-2 | - | TRBV6-2/TRBV6-3 | CASSYVTGTGELFF | TGTGCCAGCAGTTACGTTACCGGTACTGGGGAGCTGTTTTTT
- | TRBJ1-5 | - | TRBV19 | CASSIVSGATGNQPQHF | TGTGCCAGTAGTATAGTTTCTGGGGCGACGGGCAATCAGCCCCAGCATTTT
- | TRBJ1-1 | TRBD1 | TRBV4-2 | CASSRDVSGTDGCRF | TGTGCCAGCAGCCGAGACGTATCCGGGACAGATGGTTGCCGATTT
- | TRBJ2-7 | TRBD2 | TRBV29-1 | CSLGLAGVYEQYF | TGCAGCCTTGGACTAGCGGGGGTCTACGAGCAGTACTTC
- | TRBJ1-5 | - | TRBV27 | CASSLFKHSNQPQHF | TGTGCCAGCAGTTTATTTAAACATAGCAATCAGCCCCAGCATTTT
- | TRBJ1-2 | - | TRBV28 | CASSQGNRDAYGYTF | TGTGCCAGCAGTCAAGGCAACAGGGACGCCTATGGCTACACCTTC
- | TRBJ2-1 | TRBD1 | TRBV11-2 | CASSVRQGMYNEQFF | TGTGCCAGCAGTGTTAGACAGGGAATGTACAATGAGCAGTTCTTC
once | TRBJ2-5 | - | TRBV5-1 | CASSPISPETQYF | TGCGCCAGCAGTCCCATTTCCCCAGAGACCCAGTACTTC
- | TRBJ2-3 | - | TRBV5-1 | CASSLAARTNTDTQYF | TGCGCCAGCAGCTTGGCCGCTCGGACGAACACAGATACGCAGTATTTT
- | TRBJ2-6 | - | TRBV11-3 | CASSSGASGANVLTF | TGTGCCAGCAGCTCAGGAGCCTCTGGGGCCAACGTCCTGACTTTC
- | TRBJ2-6 | - | TRBV29-1 | CSVGGTAGANVLTF | TGCAGCGTGGGGGGGACAGCTGGGGCCAACGTCCTGACTTTC
- | TRBJ2-1 | - | TRBV4-3 | CASSQDSGRSASSYNEQFF | TGCGCCAGCAGCCAAGATAGCGGCCGGAGCGCAAGCTCCTACAATGAGCAGTTCTTC
- | TRBJ2-7 | TRBD2 | TRBV13 | CASSSQMREAREQYF | TGTGCCAGCAGCTCCCAGATGCGGGAGGCAAGGGAGCAGTACTTC
- | TRBJ1-3 | - | TRBV28 | CASSSPGHSGNTIYF | TGTGCCAGCAGTTCACCGGGCCACTCTGGAAACACCATATATTTT
few | TRBJ2-7 | - | TRBV19 | CASSTLAATTYEQYF | TGTGCCAGTAGTACACTAGCTGCTACCACCTACGAGCAGTACTTC
- | TRBJ1-2 | - | TRBV28 | CASSLNTKGRNGYTF | TGTGCCAGCAGTTTAAACACCAAGGGAAGAAATGGCTACACCTTC
- | TRBJ2-5 | - | TRBV6-2/TRBV6-3 | CASSYRAFQETQYF | TGTGCCAGCAGTTACAGGGCGTTCCAAGAGACCCAGTACTTC
- | TRBJ2-3 | - | TRBV5-1 | CASSLGQAASTDTQYF | TGCGCCAGCAGCTTGGGACAGGCCGCTAGCACAGATACGCAGTATTTT
- | TRBJ1-6 | TRBD1 | TRBV28 | CASRGQGPKPLHF | TGTGCCAGCAGAGGACAGGGCCCTAAGCCCCTCCACTTT
- | TRBJ2-3 | TRBD2 | TRBV19 | CASSVTSGRDTQYF | TGTGCCAGTAGTGTAACTAGCGGGAGAGATACGCAGTATTTT
- | TRBJ1-2 | - | TRBV7-9 | CASSFGTINYGYTF | TGTGCCAGCAGCTTCGGGACTATTAACTATGGCTACACCTTC
once | TRBJ2-3 | - | TRBV9 | CASSVGGNTDTQYF | TGTGCCAGCAGCGTAGGGGGTAACACAGATACGCAGTATTTT
- | TRBJ1-5 | - | TRBV5-6 | CASSLSGHVAHSNQPQHF | TGTGCCAGCAGCTTGTCGGGGCACGTGGCCCATAGCAATCAGCCCCAGCATTTT
- | TRBJ2-5 | - | TRBV24-1 | CATSDPRGAQETQYF | TGTGCCACCAGTGACCCAAGGGGCGCTCAAGAGACCCAGTACTTC
- | TRBJ2-3 | - | TRBV25-1 | CASSLTDTQYF | TGTGCCAGCAGCCTTACAGATACGCAGTATTTT
- | TRBJ1-1 | - | TRBV19 | CASSIGGPTNTEAFF | TGTGCCAGTAGTATTGGTGGACCGACGAACACTGAAGCTTTCTTT
- | TRBJ1-2 | TRBD1 | TRBV5-1 | CASSSTGGLSYGYTF | TGCGCCAGCAGCTCGACAGGGGGCTTGAGCTATGGCTACACCTTC
- | TRBJ2-7 | - | TRBV6-2/TRBV6-3 | CASSYVDSYEQYF | TGTGCCAGCAGTTACGTAGACTCCTACGAGCAGTACTTC
once | TRBJ2-1 | - | TRBV2 | CASSEAPGEPEQFF | TGTGCCAGCAGTGAAGCGCCCGGGGAGCCTGAGCAGTTCTTC
- | TRBJ2-3 | TRBD2 | TRBV7-2 | CASSLVAGARTDTQYF | TGTGCCAGCAGCTTAGTAGCGGGAGCACGGACAGATACGCAGTATTTT
once | TRBJ2-1 | TRBD2 | TRBV7-2 | CASSLEAGAYNEQFF | TGTGCCAGCAGCTTAGAAGCGGGGGCTTACAATGAGCAGTTCTTC